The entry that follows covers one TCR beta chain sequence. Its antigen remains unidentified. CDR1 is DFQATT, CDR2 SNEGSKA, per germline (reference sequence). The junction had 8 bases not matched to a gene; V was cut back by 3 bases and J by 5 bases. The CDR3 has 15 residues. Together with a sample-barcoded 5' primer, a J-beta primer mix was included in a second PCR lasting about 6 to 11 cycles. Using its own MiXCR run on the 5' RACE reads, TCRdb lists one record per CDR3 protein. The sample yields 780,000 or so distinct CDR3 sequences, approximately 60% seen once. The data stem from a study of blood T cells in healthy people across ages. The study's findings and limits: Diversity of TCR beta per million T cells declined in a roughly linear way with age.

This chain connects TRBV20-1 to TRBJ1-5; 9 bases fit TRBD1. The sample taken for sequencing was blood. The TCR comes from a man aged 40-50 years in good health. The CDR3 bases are TGCAGTGCTAGGGTGGGACAGGGAAGCTATCAGCCCCAGCATTTT. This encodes CSARVGQGSYQPQHF.